This TCR beta chain was found in a study of T cell changes during pregnancy in multiple sclerosis. This table comes from immunoSEQ multiplex PCR, and its TCRdb copy is limited to in-frame clones, with some not included. The sample consists of 55,000 to 85,000 clones, roughly 92% of them appearing once. The CDR3 covers 16 residues. Trimming removed 6 bases from V and 2 bases from J; junction bases left unmatched: 11. The germline V gene encodes CDR1 ENHRY and CDR2 SYGVKD. The receptor was isolated from a female donor with multiple sclerosis, enrolled in a pregnancy study. The specimen comprised peripheral blood, sampled in the second trimester of pregnancy. This chain joins TRBV10-3 and TRBJ2-3, with 7 bases identical to TRBD2. The DNA for the CDR3 is TGTGCCATCAGGCCAGGAGGAAGCGGGGCCACAGATACGCAGTATTTT. This codes for CAIRPGGSGATDTQYF.